There are a few counts of the clone carrying this TCR beta chain. The antigen is unknown. The junction shows a germline mismatch at one end, possibly a read error. This entry is derived from a study of Graves' ophthalmopathy and Graves' hyperthyroidism. General study points: Stable hyperthyroidism and ophthalmopathy were told apart by a 13-signature model, which achieved almost 90% sensitivity and around 80% specificity.

Germline assignment: CDR1 ENHRY and CDR2 SYGVKD. The CDR3 has 13 amino acids. Amplifying from RNA transcripts, the study obtained TCR beta CDR3 regions. HTBI primers were used in a first-round RT-PCR, which preceded a second-round multiplex PCR. A single record per CDR3 protein comes from TCRdb applying MiXCR to the multiplex PCR reads. This table has almost 750,000 distinct CDR3 sequences, 40% appearing once. Specimen: peripheral blood. The gene calls are TRBV10-3 and TRBJ2-7; TRBD1 is a possible D gene (7 bases). The TCR sequence derives from an adult man with Graves' ophthalmopathy. CDR3 nucleotides: TGTGCCAGCAGTGAACTCCCAGGGGGAGGGCAGTACTTC. It is translated as CASSELPGGGQYF.